This T cell receptor (beta chain) emerged from a study of CD8+ T cells in alopecia areata. As for the study in general: Each day, treated patients took oral tofacitinib twice, at 5 to 10 mg per dose.

Treatment meaning: oral pan-JAK inhibitor, 5-10 mg twice daily. Worth noting for this clone: Antigen specificity is unknown.

The study, taken as a whole, reports: In scalp and blood, many expanded lesional clones persisted during tofacitinib.

Extraction and reverse transcription of RNA yielded cDNA as the sequencing template. Measured with immunoSEQ multiplex PCR; TCRdb has only the in-frame clones, and not every one. The repertoire includes 200,000 to 250,000 clones, 66% of them detected once, and 0.95% to 1.5% sits in the top ten. Sample: CD4+ T cells sorted from blood, taken around week 44, from a patient treated with tofacitinib. The source is a human donor with alopecia areata.

As DNA, the CDR3 is TGTGCCAGCAGCTTACGTCTTACTGGTCTGGGCACAGATACGCAGTATTTT. Encoded protein: CASSLRLTGLGTDTQYF. The chain joins TRBV11-2 to TRBJ2-3, with no clear D. Germline V gene data show CDR1 as SGHAT and CDR2 as FQNNGV. This CDR3 has 17 amino acids. Trimming pared 2 bases from V and 1 base from J, leaving 16 bases between.